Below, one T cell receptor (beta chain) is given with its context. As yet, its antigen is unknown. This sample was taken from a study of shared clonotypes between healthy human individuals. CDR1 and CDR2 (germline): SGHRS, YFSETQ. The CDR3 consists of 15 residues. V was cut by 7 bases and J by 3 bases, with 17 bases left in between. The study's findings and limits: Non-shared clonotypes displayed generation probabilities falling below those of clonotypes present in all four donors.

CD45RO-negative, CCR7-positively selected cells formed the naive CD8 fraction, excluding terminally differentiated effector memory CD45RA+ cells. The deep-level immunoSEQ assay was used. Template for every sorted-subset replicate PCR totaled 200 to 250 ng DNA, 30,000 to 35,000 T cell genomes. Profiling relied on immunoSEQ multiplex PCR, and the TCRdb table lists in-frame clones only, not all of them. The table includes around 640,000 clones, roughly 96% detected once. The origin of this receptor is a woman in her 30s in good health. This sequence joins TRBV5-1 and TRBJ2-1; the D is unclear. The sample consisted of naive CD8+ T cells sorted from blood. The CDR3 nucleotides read TGCGCCAGCTCCCAACGAGAGCAAAACTACAATGAGCAGTTCTTC. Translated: CASSQREQNYNEQFF.